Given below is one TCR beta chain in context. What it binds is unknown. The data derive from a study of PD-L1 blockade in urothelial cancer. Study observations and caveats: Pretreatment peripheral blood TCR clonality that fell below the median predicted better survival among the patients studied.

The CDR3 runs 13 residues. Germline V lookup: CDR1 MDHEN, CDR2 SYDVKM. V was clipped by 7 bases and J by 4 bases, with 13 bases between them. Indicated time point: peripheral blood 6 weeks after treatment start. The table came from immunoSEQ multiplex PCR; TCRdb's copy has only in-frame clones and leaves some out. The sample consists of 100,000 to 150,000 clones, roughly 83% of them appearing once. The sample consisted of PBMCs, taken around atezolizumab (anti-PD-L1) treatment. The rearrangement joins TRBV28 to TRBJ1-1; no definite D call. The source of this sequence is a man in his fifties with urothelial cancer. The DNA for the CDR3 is TGTGCCAGCATCCGACAAGCACCCACTGAAGCTTTCTTT. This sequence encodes CASIRQAPTEAFF.